This passage covers 31 T cell receptor beta chains from one sample sequenced in a study of human T cells and chemical hapten exposure. TCRdb re-called the RACE reads through MiXCR, storing one row per CDR3 protein. The sample shows some 110,000 distinct CDR3 sequences, 11% of them seen only once. Time point denoted: patch test 3, about 24 weeks after DPC sensitization. Indicated treatment: therapeutic diphenylcyclopropenone sensitization with weekly scalp DPC. The specimen was whole blood, collected in connection with sensitization to the hapten diphenylcyclopropenone (DPC). The receptors originated from a woman between 45 and 65 years old with alopecia areata. Some clones in this sample may be carry-over from other donors' samples.

This clonotype has a handful of counts. The rearrangement uses TRBV7-2 and TRBJ2-2; D is ambiguous. Trimming removed 2 bases from V and 6 bases from J, with 13 bases in between. The CDR3 has 15 amino acids. Germline CDR1 and CDR2: SGHTA and FQGNSA. The CDR3 region is CASSLRAELSGELFF. Written as DNA, the CDR3 is TGTGCCAGCAGCTTACGGGCAGAATTGTCCGGGGAGCTGTTTTTT.

The sample holds many counts of this clonotype. The CDR3 nucleotides are TGTGCCAGCAGACCGGACAGGGGCTACACTGAAGCTTTCTTT. Residues: CASRPDRGYTEAFF. The chain employs TRBV6-6 and TRBJ1-1; 9 bases agree with TRBD1. Unmatched junction bases numbered 5, after V lost 6 bases and J lost 3 bases. This CDR3 spans 14 amino acids. Germline values: CDR1 MNHNY, CDR2 SVGAGI (reference sequence).

This clonotype was observed a handful of times. The chain carries TRBV10-3 and TRBJ1-2, with unresolved D. V lost 6 bases, J lost 6 bases, and 8 bases lay in between. The CDR3 extends over 11 amino acids. Germline values: CDR1 ENHRY, CDR2 SYGVKD. The CDR3 is CAIRYSDGYTF. The CDR3 DNA reads as TGTGCCATCAGATACAGCGATGGCTACACCTTC.

This clonotype showed up just a few times. V usage is TRBV7-9 and J usage is TRBJ1-6; D gene uncertain. Germline V gives CDR1 SEHNR, CDR2 FQNEAQ (reference sequence). This CDR3 is 16 amino acids long. V was trimmed by 4 bases and J by 6 bases, leaving 16 bases between them. CDR3: CASSSTGFGPNSPLHF. CDR3 nucleotide sequence: TGTGCCAGCAGCTCGACCGGGTTTGGACCTAATTCACCCCTCCACTTT.

In this sample, this clonotype turned up a few times. This chain links TRBV9 with TRBJ1-3; D unresolved. CDR3 size: 15 residues. Germline V gene sequence: CDR1 SGDLS, CDR2 YYNGEE. Deletions cut 0 bases from V and 0 bases from J, with 7 bases between. For the CDR3, the DNA is TGTGCCAGCAGCGTAGGCGTTTCCTCTGGAAACACCATATATTTT. As protein: CASSVGVSSGNTIYF.

This clonotype was seen only a few times. This chain connects TRBV3-1 to TRBJ1-6; D is perhaps TRBD1 (5 bases). This CDR3 has 16 amino acids. Deletions cut 0 bases from V and 6 bases from J, with 12 bases between. Germline values: CDR1 LGHDT, CDR2 YNNKEL (reference sequence). The CDR3, as DNA: TGTGCCAGCAGCCAAGAGCACAGGAACCGTAATTCACCCCTCCACTTT. Translating it yields CASSQEHRNRNSPLHF.

The chain employs TRBV6-1 and TRBJ2-7; D is perhaps TRBD1 (6 bases). Germline V gives CDR1 MNHNS, CDR2 SASEGT. This CDR3 comprises 12 residues. V was shortened by 5 bases and J by 3 bases, with 8 bases between the two germline ends. The CDR3 here is CASSRTDYEQYF. CDR3 coding DNA: TGTGCCAGCAGTCGGACAGACTACGAGCAGTACTTC.

In this sample, this clonotype turned up a few times. J is TRBJ2-2 and V is TRBV7-9; D may be TRBD2 (5 bases). The germline V and J ends were trimmed by 6 bases and 4 bases, with 9 bases remaining between them. The CDR3 extends over 13 amino acids. The germline V gene encodes CDR1 SEHNR and CDR2 FQNEAQ (reference sequence). The CDR3 nucleotides read TGTGCCAGCAGGAGAGGAGGCACCGGGGAGCTGTTTTTT. Encoded protein: CASRRGGTGELFF.

This clonotype was counted a few times. The gene calls are TRBV5-1 and TRBJ1-1; 11 bases fit TRBD1. V lost 4 bases and J lost 7; bases outside the gene matches: 3. The CDR3 runs to 13 residues. Looked up from germline, CDR1 is SGHRS and CDR2 is YFSETQ. CDR3 DNA: TGCGCCAGCAGCGTGGGGACAGGGGGTGAAGCTTTCTTT. Translated: CASSVGTGGEAFF.

This clonotype was counted at least ten times. This chain connects TRBV6-5 to TRBJ2-2; 12 bases map to TRBD2. Germline lookup yields CDR1 MNHEY and CDR2 SVGAGI. V lost 2 bases to trimming and J lost 7 bases; unmatched junction nucleotides: 5. The CDR3 has 16 residues. In nucleotides, the CDR3 is TGTGCCAGCAGTTACAAACTAGCGGGGGGCGTCGGGGAGCTGTTTTTT. Translated: CASSYKLAGGVGELFF.

This clonotype was observed a few times. The chain recombines TRBV5-4 with TRBJ2-3; TRBD2 matches 11 bases. Losses at the gene ends were 4 bases for V and 3 bases for J; bases not matched to a gene: 4. The CDR3 extends over 15 amino acids. Germline values: CDR1 SGHNT, CDR2 YYREEE (reference sequence). CDR3 region: CASSMTSGATDTQYF. For the CDR3, the DNA is TGTGCCAGCAGCATGACTAGCGGGGCTACAGATACGCAGTATTTT.

The chain couples TRBV6-5 to TRBJ2-1; tentatively, D is TRBD1 or TRBD2 (7 bases each). Germline CDR1 and CDR2: MNHEY and SVGAGI. CDR3 length equals 15 residues. V was shortened by 5 bases and J by 4 bases, with 15 bases between the two germline ends. CDR3 region: CASSPQGGGYNEQFF. The CDR3 coding sequence is TGTGCCAGCAGTCCCCAGGGGGGAGGGTACAATGAGCAGTTCTTC.

The V and J genes are TRBV30 and TRBJ2-6, with TRBD1 identical over 10 bases. CDR1 and CDR2 (germline): GTSNPN, SVGIG (reference sequence). There are 18 residues in the CDR3. Trimming took 5 bases from V and 0 from J; bases not matched to a gene: 10. CDR3 coding DNA: TGTGCCTGGGATAGTTCCGGGACAGGGGTCTCTGGGGCCAACGTCCTGACTTTC. This encodes CAWDSSGTGVSGANVLTF.

In its sample, this clonotype was seen a few times. The chain uses TRBV7-8 and TRBJ1-1; TRBD1 is a possible D gene (5 bases). This CDR3 region has 12 residues. V gave up 4 bases and J gave up 7 bases, with 10 bases separating them. The germline V gene encodes CDR1 SGHVS and CDR2 FQNEAQ. CDR3 in amino acids: CASSSGGDEAFF. The CDR3 DNA follows: TGTGCCAGCAGCTCCGGAGGGGATGAAGCTTTCTTT.

This clonotype was seen more than once but under ten times. The rearrangement links TRBV12-3 or TRBV12-4 to TRBJ2-7; D is perhaps TRBD1 (7 bases). V was cut by 5 bases and J by 9 bases, with 17 bases left in between. The length of the CDR3 is 13 residues. The CDR3 coding sequence is TGTGCCAGCAGTCTCCGCAGGGGGGCCGGGCAGTACTTC. Its translation: CASSLRRGAGQYF.

The chain carries TRBV20-1 and TRBJ1-2; D gene unclear. Germline loops: CDR1 DFQATT, CDR2 SNEGSKA (reference sequence). The CDR3 is made up of 12 amino acids. V was cut by 6 bases and J by 11 bases, with 19 bases left in between. The CDR3 sequence is CSAPEAALGYTF. In DNA form, the CDR3 reads TGCAGTGCCCCGGAGGCTGCCTTGGGGTACACCTTC.

V and J are TRBV20-1 and TRBJ1-1; 9 bases agree with TRBD1. V lost 5 bases to trimming and J lost 6 bases; unmatched junction nucleotides: 7. CDR1 and CDR2 from the germline V gene are DFQATT and SNEGSKA (reference sequence). This CDR3 has 13 residues. The CDR3 sequence: CSAGTGGLPEAFF. CDR3 nucleotides: TGCAGTGCTGGTACAGGGGGCCTGCCTGAAGCTTTCTTT.

This clonotype was found a few times. The chain combines TRBV6-2 or TRBV6-3 with TRBJ2-1; D assignment may be TRBD1 or TRBD2 (7 bases each). V gave up 6 bases and J gave up 2 bases, with 17 bases separating them. Per germline, CDR1 MNHEY and CDR2 SVGEGT. The CDR3 is 16 amino acids. The DNA of the CDR3 is TGTGCCAGCAGCCGTAAACAGGGGACTACCTACAATGAGCAGTTCTTC. Its translation: CASSRKQGTTYNEQFF.

This clonotype was recorded many times. The chain joins TRBV7-2 to TRBJ2-6, with 7 bases lining up with TRBD1. Germline lookup yields CDR1 SGHTA and CDR2 FQGNSA. The V and J ends lost 5 bases and 0 bases, in that order; junction bases with no gene match: 7. The CDR3 length is 17 residues. The CDR3 DNA reads as TGTGCCAGCAGCCTCTCCGGGACAGCCTCTGGGGCCAACGTCCTGACTTTC. This encodes CASSLSGTASGANVLTF.

V is TRBV5-1 and J is TRBJ1-6; no clear D. With 0 bases removed from V and 6 bases from J, the gap between germline ends came to 4 bases. This CDR3 region has 13 residues. Germline loops: CDR1 SGHRS, CDR2 YFSETQ. In DNA form, the CDR3 reads TGCGCCAGCAGCTTGGTTTCTAATTCACCCCTCCACTTT. Its protein is CASSLVSNSPLHF.

The rearrangement joins TRBV3-1 to TRBJ2-7; no clear D gene. The CDR3 runs to 13 residues. CDR1 is LGHDT, CDR2 YNNKEL, per germline (reference sequence). V was cut by 6 bases and J by 5 bases, with 14 bases left in between. The CDR3 nucleotides read TGTGCCAGCAGAAGACACAGAAGCGACGAGCAGTACTTC. Its translation: CASRRHRSDEQYF.

The table lists this clonotype with many counts. V usage is TRBV7-9 and J usage is TRBJ2-3, with D unresolved. The CDR3 is 12 residues long. Germline CDR1 reads SEHNR; CDR2 reads FQNEAQ (reference sequence). V was clipped by 5 bases and J by 3 bases, with 6 bases between them. CDR3 in amino acids: CASSAKTDTQYF. The CDR3 DNA is TGTGCCAGCAGCGCGAAGACAGATACGCAGTATTTT. The full variable domain, its missing parts supplied by reference TRBV7-9 and TRBJ2-3, is DTGVSQNPRHKITKRGQNVTFRCDPISEHNRLYWYRQTLGQGPEFLTYFQNEAQLEKSRLLSDRFSAERPKGSFSTLEIQRTEQGDSAMYLCASSAKTDTQYFGPGTRLTVL.

V is TRBV20-1 and J is TRBJ2-7; D not certain. Trimming shortened V by 5 bases and J by 0 bases, and 8 bases separated the two germline ends. Germline CDR1 DFQATT, CDR2 SNEGSKA (reference sequence). CDR3 size: 12 residues. CDR3 region: CSAWTRSYEQYF. The CDR3 coding sequence is TGCAGTGCTTGGACCCGCTCCTACGAGCAGTACTTC.

In its sample, this clonotype was seen a few times. The chain links TRBV12-3 or TRBV12-4 to TRBJ2-1, with D perhaps TRBD2 (5 bases). The CDR3 totals 16 residues. V was shortened by 4 bases and J by 2 bases, with 15 bases between the two germline ends. In DNA, the CDR3 is TGTGCCAGCAGTTCATCAGCGGAGAATCCCTACAATGAGCAGTTCTTC. Encoded protein: CASSSSAENPYNEQFF.

This clonotype was observed many times. V and J are TRBV12-3 or TRBV12-4 and TRBJ2-1; 9 nucleotides align to TRBD2. With V trimmed by 3 bases and J by 0 bases, 6 bases remained unmatched. This CDR3 region has 17 residues. CDR3 in amino acids: CASSLLAGGVSYNEQFF. CDR3 bases: TGTGCCAGCAGTTTGTTGGCGGGAGGGGTCTCCTACAATGAGCAGTTCTTC.

This clonotype was recorded a few times. The DNA for the CDR3 is TGTGCCAGCAGCTCTGGCTGGGCTCAGCCCCAGCATTTT. It is translated as CASSSGWAQPQHF. V and J are TRBV7-2 and TRBJ1-5; no firm D call. The CDR3 extends over 13 amino acids. Trimming removed 4 bases at V and 6 bases at J, with 10 bases between. CDR1 and CDR2 from the germline V gene are SGHTA and FQGNSA.

This clonotype was seen at least ten times. The chain recombines TRBV28 with TRBJ2-7, with 10 positions matching TRBD2. The V gene end was trimmed by 5 bases and the J gene end by 2 bases; junction bases not matched to a gene: 3. Germline loops: CDR1 MDHEN, CDR2 SYDVKM. The CDR3 covers 14 residues. The CDR3 here is CASSTLAGPYEQYF. Written as DNA, the CDR3 is TGTGCCAGCAGTACACTAGCGGGACCCTACGAGCAGTACTTC. The full variable domain, completed using reference TRBV28 and TRBJ2-7, is DVKVTQSSRYLVKRTGEKVFLECVQDMDHENMFWYRQDPGLGLRLIYFSYDVKMKEKGDIPEGYSVSREKKERFSLILESASTNQTSMYLCASSTLAGPYEQYFGPGTRLTVT.

The rearrangement uses TRBV23-1 and TRBJ2-5, with TRBD1 as a possible D gene (5 bases). TRBV23-1 is identified as an open reading frame with a role that is uncertain. This CDR3 is 14 amino acids long. The V and J ends lost 7 bases and 7 bases respectively, with 19 bases between them. The CDR3 sequence is CASTQGWQGRTQYF. The CDR3 region has the DNA TGCGCCAGCACGCAAGGGTGGCAGGGTAGGACCCAGTACTTC.

V usage is TRBV7-2 and J usage is TRBJ1-2; TRBD1 is a possible D gene (6 bases). Germline V gene sequence: CDR1 SGHTA, CDR2 FQGNSA. CDR3 length: 16 amino acids. The V gene lost 5 bases and the J gene lost 4 bases, with 20 bases spanning the gap. This CDR3 reads CASSLPRTVPVYGYTF. As DNA, the CDR3 is TGTGCCAGCAGCCTCCCGAGGACAGTCCCTGTCTATGGCTACACCTTC.

This clonotype has ten or more counts. This chain uses TRBV5-6 with TRBJ2-7, with a weak D call TRBD1 (6 bases). The CDR3 length is 16 residues. Trimming left V 2 bases short and J 6 bases short, with 21 bases between. The germline CDR1 and CDR2 sequences are SGHDT and YYEEEE. The DNA of the CDR3 is TGTGCCAGCAGCTTCGTCCGGCCCAGCGTACAGGGCGAGCAGTACTTC. Translated, it gives CASSFVRPSVQGEQYF. Full variable domain (outside the CDR3, taken from reference TRBV5-6 and TRBJ2-7): DAGVTQSPTHLIKTRGQQVTLRCSPKSGHDTVSWYQQALGQGPQFIFQYYEEEERQRGNFPDRFSGHQFPNYSSELNVNALLLGDSALYLCASSFVRPSVQGEQYFGPGTRLTVT.

Ten or more counts support this clonotype. The chain employs TRBV3-1 and TRBJ2-7, with 11 bases lining up with TRBD1. The germline V gene encodes CDR1 LGHDT and CDR2 YNNKEL (reference sequence). V was clipped by 3 bases and J by 5 bases; unmatched bases: 9. The CDR3 contains 16 residues. The CDR3 here is CASSQLLGQGVHEQYF. The CDR3 coding sequence is TGTGCCAGCAGCCAGCTCCTGGGACAGGGGGTCCACGAGCAGTACTTC.